These 6 T cell receptor beta chains share one sample of origin, sequenced in a study of glioma-infiltrating T cells. TCR alpha and beta CDR3 regions were amplified from RNA using iRepertoire nested multiplex PCR. A single record per CDR3 protein comes from TCRdb applying MiXCR to the multiplex PCR reads. The sample shows 35,000 to 45,000 distinct CDR3 sequences, about a fifth of them seen only once. Material: glioma tissue, nonneoplastic brain tissue, or PBMCs (not recorded which). The receptors originated from a human donor with low-grade glioma or glioblastoma, undergoing nonglioma brain surgery, or in good health (not recorded which).

In its sample, this clonotype was seen a few times. The V gene is TRBV12-3 or TRBV12-4, the J gene TRBJ2-5; D remains unclear. The CDR3 covers 14 residues. V dropped 5 bases and J dropped 2 bases, with 12 bases sitting between them. The CDR3 loop is CASSAQLGQETQYF. CDR3 DNA: TGTGCCAGCAGTGCACAGCTCGGACAAGAGACCCAGTACTTC.

This clonotype was seen ten or more times. The rearrangement joins TRBV28 to TRBJ2-3; D not resolved. The length of the CDR3 is 16 residues. The V and J ends lost 5 bases and 6 bases respectively, with 21 bases between them. CDR1 and CDR2 (germline): MDHEN, SYDVKM. DNA of the CDR3: TGTGCCAGCAGTCCCCTCCAAGGAAGGTTAGGGGATACGCAGTATTTT. This gives the protein CASSPLQGRLGDTQYF. Drawing the rest from reference TRBV28 and TRBJ2-3, the complete variable domain is DVKVTQSSRYLVKRTGEKVFLECVQDMDHENMFWYRQDPGLGLRLIYFSYDVKMKEKGDIPEGYSVSREKKERFSLILESASTNQTSMYLCASSPLQGRLGDTQYFGPGTRLTVL.

This chain joins TRBV3-1 and TRBJ2-6; D uncertain. The length of the CDR3 is 16 residues. Germline-derived CDR1 and CDR2 are LGHDT and YNNKEL (reference sequence). Trimming cost V 4 bases and J 0 bases, with 10 bases left between them. CDR3 sequence (DNA): TGTGCCAGCAGCCTCCGACCGAACTCTGGGGCCAACGTCCTGACTTTC. This codes for CASSLRPNSGANVLTF.

Regarding this clonotype: Since a much larger clone is just one base distant, this may be a read error. The chain carries TRBV20-1 and TRBJ2-1; tentatively, D is TRBD1 (5 bases). With 5 bases removed from V and 4 bases from J, the gap between germline ends came to 18 bases. The CDR3 length is 15 residues. The V gene's germline CDR1 is DFQATT and CDR2 SNEGSKA (reference sequence). Written as DNA, the CDR3 is TGCAGTGCTCAAACCGGAGAAGGGGCTTACAATGAGCAGTTCTTC. Residues: CSAQTGEGAYNEQFF.

This clonotype appeared many times. The chain links TRBV28 to TRBJ2-3; 9 bases line up with TRBD2. The CDR3 spans 15 residues. CDR1 and CDR2 (germline): MDHEN, SYDVKM. The trim removed 3 bases at V and 2 bases at J, leaving 3 bases unmatched. The CDR3 here is CASSLGGGDTDTQYF. The CDR3 DNA follows: TGTGCCAGCAGTTTGGGCGGGGGGGACACAGATACGCAGTATTTT.

This clonotype was observed many times. This chain connects TRBV7-9 to TRBJ2-1, with 7 bases that match TRBD2. The length of the CDR3 is 15 residues. With V trimmed by 0 bases and J by 6 bases, 5 bases remained unmatched. The germline gives CDR1 SEHNR, CDR2 FQNEAQ (reference sequence). CDR3: CASSLAGGNLNEQFF. The CDR3 nucleotides are TGTGCCAGCAGCTTAGCGGGAGGGAATCTCAATGAGCAGTTCTTC.